This T cell receptor (beta chain) was recorded in a study of blood T cell repertoires in COVID-19. The data were produced by immunoSEQ multiplex PCR, yet TCRdb's version contains in-frame clones alone and is incomplete. In the table there are around 13,000 clones, 85% to 90% of which are singletons. The germline V gene has CDR1 SGHNT and CDR2 YENEEA. Trimming cost V 0 bases and J 4 bases, with 10 bases left between them. The CDR3 has 15 residues. Material for sequencing was peripheral blood. The TCR originated in a man in his forties or fifties with active COVID-19. V is TRBV11-3 and J is TRBJ2-1; D is perhaps TRBD2 (6 bases). The CDR3, as DNA: TGTGCCAGCAGCTTAGAAGCCGGGACTTACAATGAGCAGTTCTTC. Its translation: CASSLEAGTYNEQFF.